A single sample is the source of the 20 T cell receptor beta chains below, sequenced in a study of blood T cell repertoires in COVID-19. Here immunoSEQ multiplex PCR was the method, and the copy in TCRdb shows in-frame clones only, minus some. The sample lists about 110,000 clones, around 91% occurring once. The sequenced sample consisted of peripheral blood. The origin of the receptors is a woman of 80 years or more with acute or convalescent COVID-19.

The gene calls are TRBV4-1 and TRBJ2-6; 7 bases agree with TRBD1. The CDR3 extends over 17 amino acids. Per the germline V gene, CDR1 is MGHRA and CDR2 is YSYEKL. Trimming took 0 bases from V and 0 from J; bases not matched to a gene: 2. As DNA, the CDR3 is TGCGCCAGCAGCCAAGAAGGGACAGCCTCTGGGGCCAACGTCCTGACTTTC. Protein sequence: CASSQEGTASGANVLTF.

The chain has TRBV5-6 and TRBJ1-2; the D is unclear. CDR1 is SGHDT and CDR2 is YYEEEE in the germline V gene. The CDR3 is 12 residues long. The V end lost 0 bases, the J end lost 8 bases, and 8 bases lay between the germline ends. For the CDR3, the DNA is TGTGCCAGCAGCTTGGTAGGCGGGGGCTACACCTTC. Translated, it gives CASSLVGGGYTF.

This chain joins TRBV19 and TRBJ1-6, with a possible D match to TRBD1 (6 bases). The germline V gene encodes CDR1 LNHDA and CDR2 SQIVND (reference sequence). Trimming stripped 5 bases from V and 0 bases from J, with 17 bases between. The CDR3 has 18 amino acids. CDR3 residues: CASSGSGRGSSYNSPLHF. CDR3 sequence (DNA): TGTGCCAGTAGTGGTTCCGGCAGGGGCAGCTCCTATAATTCACCCCTCCACTTT.

The chain uses TRBV19 and TRBJ2-4; 8 bases map to TRBD1. The CDR3 length is 16 residues. J lost 0 bases, V lost 3 bases, and 4 bases had no gene match. Germline CDR1 and CDR2: LNHDA and SQIVND (reference sequence). CDR3 amino acids: CASSILRGQAKNIQYF. CDR3 in DNA: TGTGCCAGTAGTATCCTCAGGGGGCAAGCCAAAAACATTCAGTACTTC.

The chain recombines TRBV9 with TRBJ2-3; 15 nucleotides align to TRBD2. Germline V gene data show CDR1 as SGDLS and CDR2 as YYNGEE. Trimming cost V 3 bases and J 7 bases; bases outside gene matches: 3. The CDR3 covers 15 residues. CDR3 residues: CASSAGTSGGYTQYF. The DNA of the CDR3 is TGTGCCAGCAGCGCCGGGACTAGCGGGGGGTATACGCAGTATTTT.

CDR3 DNA: TGTGCCAGCAGTTTAGGGACACTGGGGCAGTACTTC. The encoded protein is CASSLGTLGQYF. The V gene is TRBV28, the J gene TRBJ2-7, with TRBD1 as a possible D gene (6 bases). This CDR3 has 12 amino acids. Germline assignment: CDR1 MDHEN and CDR2 SYDVKM. The germline V and J ends were trimmed by 2 bases and 9 bases, with 11 bases remaining between them. The full variable domain, rest sourced from reference TRBV28 and TRBJ2-7, is DVKVTQSSRYLVKRTGEKVFLECVQDMDHENMFWYRQDPGLGLRLIYFSYDVKMKEKGDIPEGYSVSREKKERFSLILESASTNQTSMYLCASSLGTLGQYFGPGTRLTVT.

V gene TRBV7-3 combines with J gene TRBJ2-3; TRBD2 agrees at 11 bases. Germline V gene sequence: CDR1 SGHTA, CDR2 FQGTGA. The trim removed 5 bases at V and 3 bases at J, leaving 7 bases unmatched. CDR3 length: 16 residues. CDR3 sequence (DNA): TGTGCCAGCAGCCAAGGGACTAGCGGACAGACAGATACGCAGTATTTT. Amino acids: CASSQGTSGQTDTQYF.

This clone was recorded once. The genes are TRBV7-8 and TRBJ2-1; D not resolved. Trimming took off 1 base at V and 10 bases at J, with 11 bases between the two ends. The CDR3 contains 13 residues. Per the germline V gene, CDR1 is SGHVS and CDR2 is FQNEAQ. Here the CDR3 DNA reads TGTGCCAGCAGCTTAGGCCTCCTAGGAGAGCAGTTCTTC. Translation: CASSLGLLGEQFF.

The J gene is TRBJ2-2, the V gene TRBV28, with D possibly TRBD1 on 5 matching bases. V was cut by 3 bases and J by 1 base, with 9 bases left in between. The length of the CDR3 is 15 residues. Germline V CDR1 and CDR2: MDHEN, SYDVKM. The CDR3 spells CASSFAGMNTGELFF. Written as DNA, the CDR3 is TGTGCCAGCAGTTTTGCAGGGATGAACACCGGGGAGCTGTTTTTT.

V is TRBV13 and J is TRBJ2-7, with 8 nucleotides matching TRBD1. The CDR3 length is 13 residues. Per germline, CDR1 PRHDT and CDR2 FYEKMQ (reference sequence). J lost 7 bases, V lost 5 bases, and 7 bases had no gene match. The CDR3 here is CASSPGQGREQYF. As DNA, the CDR3 is TGTGCCAGCAGCCCCGGACAGGGACGAGAGCAGTACTTC.

This chain uses TRBV24-1 with TRBJ2-1, with 12 bases identical to TRBD1. The CDR3 extends over 16 amino acids. The J segment lost 8 bases and the V segment lost 2 bases, leaving 6 bases of the junction unmatched. Germline lookup yields CDR1 KGHDR and CDR2 SFDVKD. The CDR3 loop reads CATSDSPGQGADEQFF. The CDR3 DNA reads TGTGCCACCAGTGATTCTCCGGGACAGGGGGCCGATGAGCAGTTCTTC.

V gene TRBV5-1 combines with J gene TRBJ1-1; 7 bases agree with TRBD1. The J segment lost 6 bases and the V segment lost 4 bases, leaving 6 bases of the junction unmatched. Germline V gene sequence: CDR1 SGHRS, CDR2 YFSETQ. The CDR3 consists of 13 residues. The CDR3 here is CASSATGPSEAFF. The CDR3 DNA sequence: TGCGCCAGCAGCGCGACAGGGCCTTCTGAAGCTTTCTTT.

The chain is built from TRBV10-1 and TRBJ1-1; the match to TRBD1 covers 7 bases. CDR3 length: 13 amino acids. Unmatched junction bases numbered 3, after V lost 7 bases and J lost 1 base. The germline V gene encodes CDR1 WNHNN and CDR2 SYGVQD (reference sequence). Here the CDR3 DNA reads TGCGCCAGCAAAGGACAGGAGAACACTGAAGCTTTCTTT. Residues: CASKGQENTEAFF.

V usage is TRBV5-1 and J usage is TRBJ2-2; 12 nucleotides agree with TRBD2. The germline V gene encodes CDR1 SGHRS and CDR2 YFSETQ. The CDR3 contains 16 residues. The J segment lost 1 base and the V segment lost 4 bases, leaving 2 bases of the junction unmatched. The CDR3 reads CASSPLAGGNTGELFF. The CDR3 nucleotides are TGCGCCAGCAGCCCACTAGCGGGGGGGAACACCGGGGAGCTGTTTTTT.

This rearrangement joins TRBV6-6 to TRBJ2-3; D uncertain. The CDR3 covers 13 residues. CDR1 MNHNY and CDR2 SVGAGI come from the germline V gene (reference sequence). V was clipped by 7 bases and J by 4 bases, with 12 bases between them. The CDR3 DNA reads TGTGCCAGCAATCAGTTGTTTTCAGATACGCAGTATTTT. Amino acid sequence: CASNQLFSDTQYF.

The J gene is TRBJ1-1, the V gene TRBV6-5; D is unresolved. The V end was cut by 6 bases, the J end by 1 base, with 12 bases between. CDR3 length equals 14 residues. The germline V gene has CDR1 MNHEY and CDR2 SVGAGI. In DNA, the CDR3 is TGTGCCAGCAGCCTCCAGGCCGGGAACACTGAAGCTTTCTTT. Its protein is CASSLQAGNTEAFF.

The J gene is TRBJ2-3, the V gene TRBV7-7, with 11 bases lining up with TRBD1. Per the germline V gene, CDR1 is SSHAT and CDR2 is FNYEAQ (reference sequence). After removal of 0 bases from V and 4 bases from J, the junction contained 6 bases not matched to a gene. The CDR3 extends over 17 amino acids. The CDR3 DNA sequence: TGTGCCAGCAGCTTAGCGGAGGACAGGGGGCTCTCAGATACGCAGTATTTT. As protein: CASSLAEDRGLSDTQYF.

The chain combines TRBV10-3 with TRBJ2-2, with a weak D call TRBD2 (6 bases). The CDR3 covers 16 residues. V lost 6 bases and J lost 2, with 16 bases in between. From germline, CDR1 is ENHRY and CDR2 SYGVKD. The DNA for the CDR3 is TGTGCCATCAGAACTTTGCGGGATCAAAACACCGGGGAGCTGTTTTTT. This gives the protein CAIRTLRDQNTGELFF.

The chain employs TRBV11-2 and TRBJ2-7, with 7 bases fitting TRBD2. Trimming removed 1 base from V and 2 bases from J; junction bases left unmatched: 2. From germline, CDR1 is SGHAT and CDR2 FQNNGV. CDR3 length equals 14 residues. The DNA for the CDR3 is TGTGCCAGCAGCTTAGGGGGGGGAGCCTACGAGCAGTACTTC. This codes for CASSLGGGAYEQYF.

The J gene is TRBJ2-7, the V gene TRBV7-2, with D perhaps TRBD2 (6 bases). V dropped 5 bases and J dropped 3 bases, with 14 bases sitting between them. There are 14 residues in the CDR3. CDR1 and CDR2 (germline): SGHTA, FQGNSA. In DNA form, the CDR3 reads TGTGCCAGCAGCGCCTCCCGGGACTTCTACGAGCAGTACTTC. Protein: CASSASRDFYEQYF. The full variable domain, in which reference TRBV7-2 and TRBJ2-7 provide the parts outside the CDR3, is GAGVSQSPSNKVTEKGKDVELRCDPISGHTALYWYRQSLGQGLEFLIYFQGNSAPDKSGLPSDRFSAERTGGSVSTLTIQRTQQEDSAVYLCASSASRDFYEQYFGPGTRLTVT.